Sequencing of this TCR beta chain was carried out in a study of Ad26.COV2.S vaccination and SARS-CoV-2 variants. On the study more broadly: Intramuscular Ad26.COV2.S at 5x10^10 or 1x10^11 viral particles. Broader study findings: Reportedly, spike-specific CD8+ and CD4+ T cell responses achieved substantial breadth once vaccination had taken place.

The sample's treatment: approximately 18 received Ad26.COV2.S at low or high dose, single or two shots; several received placebo; per-sample allocation not given. Day 63 after the first vaccine or placebo injection was the time point for sampling. Germline V gene sequence: CDR1 SGHKS, CDR2 YYEKEE (reference sequence). The CDR3 consists of 14 residues. Trimming cost V 5 bases and J 6 bases; bases outside gene matches: 8. As for this clone: Its matching antigen is unknown.

Repertoires were generated with immunoSEQ multiplex PCR, while TCRdb's copy carries only in-frame clones and drops some. The data hold about 370,000 clones, with approximately 90% observed a single time. J is TRBJ2-5 and V is TRBV5-5; the match to TRBD2 covers 9 bases. The sample here was peripheral blood, taken in a trial of Ad26.COV2.S vaccine versus placebo. The TCR originated in a person aged 18-60 years who received the Ad26.COV2.S COVID-19 vaccine or a placebo. The CDR3 sequence: CASRGLAGPKTQYF. The DNA for the CDR3 is TGTGCCAGCAGAGGTCTAGCGGGGCCCAAGACCCAGTACTTC.